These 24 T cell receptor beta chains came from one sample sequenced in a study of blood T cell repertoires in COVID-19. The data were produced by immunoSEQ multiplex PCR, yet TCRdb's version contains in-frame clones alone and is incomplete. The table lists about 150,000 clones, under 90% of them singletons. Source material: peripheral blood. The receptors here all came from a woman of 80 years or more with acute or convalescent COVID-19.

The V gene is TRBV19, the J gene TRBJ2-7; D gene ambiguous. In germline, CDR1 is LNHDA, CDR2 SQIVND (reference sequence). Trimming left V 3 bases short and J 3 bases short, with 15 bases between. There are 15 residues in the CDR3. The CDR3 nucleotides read TGTGCCAGTAGTATCTATGCGACACCGGACTACGAGCAGTACTTC. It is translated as CASSIYATPDYEQYF. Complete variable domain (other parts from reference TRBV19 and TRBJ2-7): DGGITQSPKYLFRKEGQNVTLSCEQNLNHDAMYWYRQDPGQGLRLIYYSQIVNDFQKGDIAEGYSVSREKKESFPLTVTSAQKNPTAFYLCASSIYATPDYEQYFGPGTRLTVT.

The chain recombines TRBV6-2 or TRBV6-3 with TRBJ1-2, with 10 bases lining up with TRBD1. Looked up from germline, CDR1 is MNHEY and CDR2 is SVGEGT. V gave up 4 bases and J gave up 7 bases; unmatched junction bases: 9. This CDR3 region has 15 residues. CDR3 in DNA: TGTGCCAGCAGTTCACCGGGACAGGGGTTCTCTGGCTACACCTTC. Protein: CASSSPGQGFSGYTF.

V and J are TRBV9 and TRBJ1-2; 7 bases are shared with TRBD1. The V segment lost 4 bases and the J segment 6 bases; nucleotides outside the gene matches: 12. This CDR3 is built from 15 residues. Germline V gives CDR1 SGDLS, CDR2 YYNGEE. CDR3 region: CASSNEIQGFDGYTF. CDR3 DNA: TGTGCCAGCAGCAACGAAATACAGGGGTTCGATGGCTACACCTTC.

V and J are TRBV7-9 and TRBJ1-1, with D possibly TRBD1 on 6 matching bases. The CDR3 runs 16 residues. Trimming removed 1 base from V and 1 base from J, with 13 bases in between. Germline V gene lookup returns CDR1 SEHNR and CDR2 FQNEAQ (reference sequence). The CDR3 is CASSLESTGRNTEAFF. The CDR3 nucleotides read TGTGCCAGCAGCTTAGAGTCAACAGGGCGGAACACTGAAGCTTTCTTT.

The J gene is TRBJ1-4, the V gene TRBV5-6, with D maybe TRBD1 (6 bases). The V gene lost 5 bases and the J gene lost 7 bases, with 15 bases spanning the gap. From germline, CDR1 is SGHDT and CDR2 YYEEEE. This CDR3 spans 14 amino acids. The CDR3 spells CASSVDPRGEKLFF. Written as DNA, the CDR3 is TGTGCCAGCAGTGTGGACCCCAGGGGTGAAAAACTGTTTTTT. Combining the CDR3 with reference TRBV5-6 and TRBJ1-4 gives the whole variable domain DAGVTQSPTHLIKTRGQQVTLRCSPKSGHDTVSWYQQALGQGPQFIFQYYEEEERQRGNFPDRFSGHQFPNYSSELNVNALLLGDSALYLCASSVDPRGEKLFFGSGTQLSVL.

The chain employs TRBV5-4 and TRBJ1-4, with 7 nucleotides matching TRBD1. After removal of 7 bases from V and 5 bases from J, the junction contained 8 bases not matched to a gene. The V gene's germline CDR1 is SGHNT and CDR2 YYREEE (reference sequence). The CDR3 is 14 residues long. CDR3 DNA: TGTGCCAGCCACAAGACAGGGACCAATGAAAAACTGTTTTTT. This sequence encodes CASHKTGTNEKLFF.

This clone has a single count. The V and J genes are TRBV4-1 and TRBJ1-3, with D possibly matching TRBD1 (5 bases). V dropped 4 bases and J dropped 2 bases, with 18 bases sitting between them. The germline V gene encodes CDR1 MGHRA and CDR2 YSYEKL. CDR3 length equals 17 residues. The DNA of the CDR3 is TGCGCCAGCAGCCCGCGAGTCAGGGTAGATGCTGGAAACACCATATATTTT. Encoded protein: CASSPRVRVDAGNTIYF.

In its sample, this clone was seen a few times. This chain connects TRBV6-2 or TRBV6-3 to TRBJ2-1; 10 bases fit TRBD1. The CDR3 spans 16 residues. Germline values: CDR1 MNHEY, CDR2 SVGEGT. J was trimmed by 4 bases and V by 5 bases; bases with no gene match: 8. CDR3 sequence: CASSPGQGFKYNEQFF. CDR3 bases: TGTGCCAGCAGTCCGGGACAGGGGTTTAAGTACAATGAGCAGTTCTTC.

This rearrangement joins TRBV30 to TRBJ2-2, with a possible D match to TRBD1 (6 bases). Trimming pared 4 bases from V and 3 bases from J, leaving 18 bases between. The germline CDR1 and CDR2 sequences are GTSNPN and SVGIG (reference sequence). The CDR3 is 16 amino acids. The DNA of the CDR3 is TGTGCCTGGACCATAAGAGGGGGTTGGGACACCGGGGAGCTGTTTTTT. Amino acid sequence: CAWTIRGGWDTGELFF.

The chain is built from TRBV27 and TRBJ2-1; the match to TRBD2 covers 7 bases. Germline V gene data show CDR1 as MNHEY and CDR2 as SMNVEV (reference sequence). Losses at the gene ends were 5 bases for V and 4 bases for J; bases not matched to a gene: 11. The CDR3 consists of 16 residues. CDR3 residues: CASSPEAGVAYNEQFF. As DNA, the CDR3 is TGTGCCAGCAGTCCCGAGGCGGGAGTTGCTTACAATGAGCAGTTCTTC.

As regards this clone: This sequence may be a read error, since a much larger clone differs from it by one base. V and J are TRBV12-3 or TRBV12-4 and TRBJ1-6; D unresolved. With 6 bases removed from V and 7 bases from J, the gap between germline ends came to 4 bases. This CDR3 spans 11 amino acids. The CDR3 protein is CASSLNSPLHF. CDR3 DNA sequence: TGTGCCAGCAGCCTAAATTCACCCCTCCACTTT.

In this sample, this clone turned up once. CDR3: CASSLQRSTDTQYF. For the CDR3, the DNA is TGCGCCAGCAGCTTGCAGCGGAGCACAGATACGCAGTATTTT. The chain joins TRBV5-1 to TRBJ2-3; TRBD2 is a possible D gene (5 bases). CDR1 SGHRS and CDR2 YFSETQ come from the germline V gene. Trimming shortened V by 1 base and J by 0 bases, and 6 bases separated the two germline ends. CDR3 length: 14 amino acids.

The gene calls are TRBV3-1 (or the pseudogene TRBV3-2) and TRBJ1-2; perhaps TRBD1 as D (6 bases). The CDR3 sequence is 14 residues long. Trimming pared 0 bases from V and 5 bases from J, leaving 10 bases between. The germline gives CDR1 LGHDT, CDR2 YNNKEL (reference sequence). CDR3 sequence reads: CASSQDSQGYGYTF. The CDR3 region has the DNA TGTGCCAGCAGCCAAGATTCCCAGGGGTATGGCTACACCTTC.

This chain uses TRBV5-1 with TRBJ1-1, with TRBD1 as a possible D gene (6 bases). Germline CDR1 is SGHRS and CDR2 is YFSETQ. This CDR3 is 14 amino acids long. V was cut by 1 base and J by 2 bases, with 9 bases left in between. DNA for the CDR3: TGCGCCAGCAGCTTGCGGGACACTAACACTGAAGCTTTCTTT. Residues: CASSLRDTNTEAFF.

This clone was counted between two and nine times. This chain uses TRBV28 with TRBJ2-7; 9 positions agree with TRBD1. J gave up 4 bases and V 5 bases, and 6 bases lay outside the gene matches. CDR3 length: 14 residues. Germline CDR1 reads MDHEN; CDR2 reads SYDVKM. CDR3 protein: CASSIQGAQYEQYF. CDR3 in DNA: TGTGCCAGCAGTATACAGGGGGCGCAGTACGAGCAGTACTTC.

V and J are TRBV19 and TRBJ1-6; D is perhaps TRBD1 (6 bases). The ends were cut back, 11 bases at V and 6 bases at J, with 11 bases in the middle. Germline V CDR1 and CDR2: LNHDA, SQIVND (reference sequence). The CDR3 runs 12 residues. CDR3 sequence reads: CAAGEFNSPLHF. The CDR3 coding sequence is TGTGCCGCAGGGGAATTTAATTCACCCCTCCACTTT.

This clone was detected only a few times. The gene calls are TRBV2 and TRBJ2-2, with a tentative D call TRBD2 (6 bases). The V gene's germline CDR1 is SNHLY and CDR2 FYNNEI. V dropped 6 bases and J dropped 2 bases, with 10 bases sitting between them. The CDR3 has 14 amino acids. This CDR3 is CASRWGLNTGELFF. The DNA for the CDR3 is TGTGCCAGCAGGTGGGGACTCAACACCGGGGAGCTGTTTTTT.

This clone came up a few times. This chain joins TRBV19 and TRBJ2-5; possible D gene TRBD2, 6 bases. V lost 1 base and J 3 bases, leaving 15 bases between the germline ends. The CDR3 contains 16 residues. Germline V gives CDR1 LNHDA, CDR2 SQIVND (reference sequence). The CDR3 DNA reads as TGTGCCAGTAGTATAGTACCGGGAGAGCCAAAAGAGACCCAGTACTTC. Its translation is CASSIVPGEPKETQYF.

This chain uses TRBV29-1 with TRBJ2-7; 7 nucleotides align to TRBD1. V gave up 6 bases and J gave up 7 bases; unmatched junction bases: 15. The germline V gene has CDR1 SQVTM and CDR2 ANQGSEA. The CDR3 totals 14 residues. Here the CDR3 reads CSVVKGGLEGEQYF. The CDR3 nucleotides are TGCAGCGTCGTTAAAGGGGGCCTCGAGGGGGAGCAGTACTTC.

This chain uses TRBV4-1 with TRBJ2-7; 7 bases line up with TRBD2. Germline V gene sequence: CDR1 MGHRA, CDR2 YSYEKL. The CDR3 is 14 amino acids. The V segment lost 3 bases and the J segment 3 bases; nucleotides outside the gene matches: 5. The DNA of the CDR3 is TGCGCCAGCAGCCAGGCGGGCGGGGGCTACGAGCAGTACTTC. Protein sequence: CASSQAGGGYEQYF.

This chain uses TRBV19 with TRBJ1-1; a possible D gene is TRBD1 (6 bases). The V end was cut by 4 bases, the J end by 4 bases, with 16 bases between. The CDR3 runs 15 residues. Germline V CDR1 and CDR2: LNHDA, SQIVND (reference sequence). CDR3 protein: CASSSLGEGGTEAFF. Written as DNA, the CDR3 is TGTGCCAGTAGTAGCCTCGGGGAAGGGGGCACTGAAGCTTTCTTT.

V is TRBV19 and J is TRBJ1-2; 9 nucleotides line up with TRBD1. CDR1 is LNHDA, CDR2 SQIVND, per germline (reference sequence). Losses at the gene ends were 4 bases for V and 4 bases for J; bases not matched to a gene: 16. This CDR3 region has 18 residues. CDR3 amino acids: CASSKRTGAAPGTYGYTF. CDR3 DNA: TGTGCCAGTAGTAAACGGACAGGGGCAGCACCCGGGACCTATGGCTACACCTTC.

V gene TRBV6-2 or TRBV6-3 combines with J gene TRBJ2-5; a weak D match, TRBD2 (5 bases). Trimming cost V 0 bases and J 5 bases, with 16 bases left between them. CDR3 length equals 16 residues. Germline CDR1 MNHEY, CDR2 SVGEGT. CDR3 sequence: CASSYSPGSRWETQYF. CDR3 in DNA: TGTGCCAGCAGTTACTCGCCGGGATCCCGGTGGGAGACCCAGTACTTC.

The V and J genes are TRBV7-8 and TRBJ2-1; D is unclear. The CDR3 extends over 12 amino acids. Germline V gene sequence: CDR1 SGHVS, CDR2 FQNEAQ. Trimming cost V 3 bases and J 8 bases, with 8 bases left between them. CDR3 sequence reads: CASSFTVYEQFF. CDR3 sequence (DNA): TGTGCCAGCAGCTTCACAGTGTATGAGCAGTTCTTC.